The TCR beta chain described here comes from a study of tumor and adjacent non-tumor tissue in lung cancer. Study-wide context: Stage I to III disease affected some 11 men and 4 or 5 women aged roughly 31 to 76. Broader study findings: Patients with more diverse tumor TCRs had worse survival. TCR diversity was significantly greater in tumor than normal lung tissue.

This CDR3 comprises 13 residues. Looked up from germline, CDR1 is LGHNA and CDR2 is YNFKEQ. The library came from three nested PCR rounds adapted from ARM-PCR protocols. TCRdb reprocessed the multiplex PCR reads via MiXCR and lists one record per CDR3 protein. The sample records roughly 90,000 distinct CDR3 sequences, more than 75% being singletons. A note on this clonotype: No antigen is known for it. With a much larger clone just one base away, this may be a read error.

The template was RNA from unsorted bulk tissue. Distant lung tissue was collected more than 3 cm away from the tumor edge. Between August and November 2014, newly diagnosed, chemotherapy-naive lung cancer patients underwent thoracic surgery in China. V is TRBV4-2 and J is TRBJ1-4, with D perhaps matching TRBD1 (5 bases). Sequenced input: distant non-tumor lung tissue. This TCR came from a woman between 50 and 59 years old with non-small cell lung cancer. The CDR3 reads CVSSRDGSEKLFF. The CDR3 coding sequence is TGTGTCAGCAGCAGGGACGGGAGTGAAAAACTGTTTTTT.